One and the same sample provided the 17 T cell receptor beta chains below, sequenced in a study of control samples from healthy donors and cancer patients. The protocol was immunoSEQ multiplex PCR, while the TCRdb copy is restricted to in-frame clones and leaves out a portion. The sample lists about 110,000 clones; approximately 84% were seen once. Sequenced input: blood. These receptors came from a young man in good health.

V gene TRBV28 combines with J gene TRBJ1-3; a weak D match, TRBD1 (6 bases). The CDR3 has 19 amino acids. V was trimmed by 8 bases and J by 1 base, leaving 27 bases between them. The germline V gene has CDR1 MDHEN and CDR2 SYDVKM. The CDR3 DNA sequence: TGTGCCAGCGGCCTTGATATTAACAGGGTCTTAATATCTGGAAACACCATATATTTT. Translating it yields CASGLDINRVLISGNTIYF.

The chain uses TRBV6-5 and TRBJ2-7; 10 bases line up with TRBD1. This CDR3 spans 15 amino acids. Trimming removed 4 bases from V and 5 bases from J; junction bases left unmatched: 8. The germline V gene has CDR1 MNHEY and CDR2 SVGAGI. This chain's CDR3 is CASSSAGTGVHEQYF. The CDR3 DNA reads as TGTGCCAGCAGTTCCGCCGGGACAGGGGTACACGAGCAGTACTTC.

The gene calls are TRBV6-1 and TRBJ2-5; possible D gene TRBD1, 5 bases. Germline V gene lookup returns CDR1 MNHNS and CDR2 SASEGT. This CDR3 spans 13 amino acids. Trimming took 5 bases from V and 5 from J, leaving 12 bases between them. As DNA, the CDR3 is TGTGCCAGCAGTTCCCAGGGTTGGGAGACCCAGTACTTC. Translating gives CASSSQGWETQYF.

This chain joins TRBV5-1 and TRBJ2-2; no reliable D call. The CDR3 is made up of 14 amino acids. The V gene lost 2 bases and the J gene lost 4 bases, with 9 bases spanning the gap. CDR1 is SGHRS, CDR2 YFSETQ, per germline. The CDR3 sequence: CASSLTAGTGELFF. Here the CDR3 DNA reads TGCGCCAGCAGCTTAACAGCCGGCACCGGGGAGCTGTTTTTT.

The chain employs TRBV2 and TRBJ2-3; TRBD2 agrees at 9 bases. The V and J ends lost 4 bases and 4 bases, in that order; junction bases with no gene match: 6. The CDR3 extends over 15 amino acids. CDR1 is SNHLY, CDR2 FYNNEI, per germline. The DNA of the CDR3 is TGTGCCAGCAGTGTGGAAGCGGGGGGTGCAGATACGCAGTATTTT. It specifies CASSVEAGGADTQYF.

This clone showed up just a few times. The CDR3 here is CASTRGVSGSYEQYF. DNA of the CDR3: TGTGCCAGCACCCGCGGTGTATCGGGCTCCTACGAGCAGTACTTC. The chain has TRBV2 and TRBJ2-7; D is uncertain. The CDR3 extends over 15 amino acids. Deletions cut 7 bases from V and 0 bases from J, with 16 bases between. CDR1 and CDR2 from the germline V gene are SNHLY and FYNNEI.

V and J are TRBV2 and TRBJ1-4; a weak D match, TRBD1 (6 bases). This CDR3 comprises 13 residues. Per germline, CDR1 SNHLY and CDR2 FYNNEI. V was pared by 7 bases and J by 10 bases, with 16 bases between. This chain's CDR3 is CASTAAGGRKLFF. Written as DNA, the CDR3 is TGTGCCAGCACCGCGGCGGGGGGCAGAAAACTGTTTTTT.

Of note for this clone: Sequence at one end of the junction differs from germline and may be a read error. Other DNA variants within this sample encode the same CDR3. V gene TRBV11-1 combines with J gene TRBJ2-5, with 10 bases fitting TRBD1. The length of the CDR3 is 15 residues. The germline gives CDR1 SGHAT, CDR2 FQDESV (reference sequence). The CDR3 loop is CASSSGQGVKETQYF. As DNA, the CDR3 is TGCGCCAGCAGCAGCGGACAGGGGGTGAAAGAGACCCAGTACTTC.

V usage is TRBV5-4 and J usage is TRBJ1-2; D possibly corresponds to TRBD1 (6 bases). V was pared by 3 bases and J by 5 bases, with 11 bases between. The CDR3 is 13 amino acids. The germline V gene encodes CDR1 SGHNT and CDR2 YYREEE (reference sequence). The CDR3 sequence is CASSSGGAYGYTF. The DNA of the CDR3 is TGTGCCAGCAGCTCGGGGGGGGCTTATGGCTACACCTTC.

The rearrangement uses TRBV6-5 and TRBJ2-7; TRBD2 matches 8 bases. Trimming took 7 bases from V and 10 from J; bases not matched to a gene: 6. CDR3 length: 11 amino acids. Germline V CDR1 and CDR2: MNHEY, SVGAGI. The CDR3 spells CASTSGSPQYV. CDR3 coding DNA: TGTGCCAGCACTAGCGGGTCCCCACAGTACGTC.

This chain links TRBV5-1 with TRBJ2-5; no firm D call. Germline lookup yields CDR1 SGHRS and CDR2 YFSETQ. V was shortened by 0 bases and J by 5 bases, with 5 bases between the two germline ends. CDR3 length: 12 residues. CDR3 coding DNA: TGCGCCAGCAGCTTGGAAGGTGAGACCCAGTACTTC. It codes for CASSLEGETQYF. The whole variable domain, remainder taken from reference TRBV5-1 and TRBJ2-5, is KAGVTQTPRYLIKTRGQQVTLSCSPISGHRSVSWYQQTPGQGLQFLFEYFSETQRNKGNFPGRFSGRQFSNSRSEMNVSTLELGDSALYLCASSLEGETQYFGPGTRLLVL.

The table lists this clone with a count of one. The chain recombines TRBV12-5 with TRBJ2-6; 7 bases fit TRBD1. The CDR3 is made up of 17 amino acids. Germline assignment: CDR1 LGHNT and CDR2 FRNRAP. J was trimmed by 4 bases and V by 7 bases; bases with no gene match: 13. The CDR3 sequence is CASAQPTGYSGANVLTF. DNA of the CDR3: TGTGCTAGTGCCCAACCGACAGGGTATTCCGGGGCCAACGTCCTGACTTTC.

This chain uses TRBV7-8 with TRBJ2-7; D ambiguous. Germline V lookup: CDR1 SGHVS, CDR2 FQNEAQ. With 1 base removed from V and 0 bases from J, the gap between germline ends came to 16 bases. CDR3 length: 17 amino acids. This chain's CDR3 is CASSLGFSRLSSYEQYV. The CDR3 DNA reads as TGTGCCAGCAGCTTAGGCTTTTCCAGACTGTCCTCCTACGAGCAGTACGTC.

This rearrangement joins TRBV7-2 to TRBJ1-6, with D tentatively TRBD1 (6 bases). V was pared by 7 bases and J by 3 bases, with 13 bases between. The CDR3 has 15 amino acids. Germline CDR1 reads SGHTA; CDR2 reads FQGNSA. As DNA, the CDR3 is TGTGCCAGCACCCTGTTACAGGGCTATAATTCACCCCTCCACTTT. Amino acid sequence: CASTLLQGYNSPLHF.

This sequence joins TRBV6-5 and TRBJ1-4, with D possibly matching TRBD1 (5 bases). This CDR3 is built from 14 residues. The V and J ends lost 6 bases and 8 bases respectively, with 16 bases between them. CDR1 and CDR2 (germline): MNHEY, SVGAGI. The CDR3 reads CASRETARWEKLFF. Written as DNA, the CDR3 is TGTGCCAGCAGAGAGACAGCAAGGTGGGAAAAACTGTTTTTT.

This chain joins TRBV28 and TRBJ2-7, with 8 bases aligning to TRBD1. J was trimmed by 4 bases and V by 4 bases; bases with no gene match: 9. In germline, CDR1 is MDHEN, CDR2 SYDVKM. There are 15 residues in the CDR3. The CDR3 protein is CASSSSDRATYEQYF. CDR3 sequence (DNA): TGTGCCAGCAGTTCATCGGACAGGGCAACTTACGAGCAGTACTTC. Full variable domain (remainder filled in from reference TRBV28 and TRBJ2-7): DVKVTQSSRYLVKRTGEKVFLECVQDMDHENMFWYRQDPGLGLRLIYFSYDVKMKEKGDIPEGYSVSREKKERFSLILESASTNQTSMYLCASSSSDRATYEQYFGPGTRLTVT.

V and J are TRBV19 and TRBJ2-3; the D gene is possibly TRBD2 (5 bases). Trimming took off 4 bases at V and 4 bases at J, with 12 bases between the two ends. Looked up from germline, CDR1 is LNHDA and CDR2 is SQIVND (reference sequence). CDR3 size: 14 residues. CDR3 in amino acids: CASSREGVADTQYF. In nucleotides, the CDR3 is TGTGCCAGTAGTAGAGAGGGAGTTGCAGATACGCAGTATTTT.